The clone carrying this TCR beta chain was counted many times. The antigen remains unidentified. The CDR3 totals 13 residues. Trimming took 1 base from V and 7 from J, leaving 7 bases between them. The germline gives CDR1 SGHAT, CDR2 FQNNGV. The time point is: persistent/refractory GD, antithyroid drugs over 5 years with positive TRAb. The authors made the TCR library using RNA they extracted from PBMCs. The authors drew patients from an endocrinology department in Xi'an, China. This entry is derived from a study of regulatory T cells in long-lasting Graves disease. Study details: To qualify as persistent, Graves' disease required over 5 years of antithyroid drugs with positive TSH receptor antibodies.

The study, taken as a whole, reports: TRBV28, TRBJ1-2 and TRBJ2-5 emerged as the favored segments in persistent disease.

For TCR beta, libraries came from iRepertoire HTBI primers and Arm-PCR of CDR3 regions. One entry per CDR3 protein, called by TCRdb with MiXCR from the multiplex PCR reads. The top ten clones hold 13% of a sample with fewer than 600,000 distinct CDR3 sequences, about 22% of them seen once. The sequenced sample was peripheral blood mononuclear cells (PBMCs), obtained when the disease was refractory, from a patient treated with antithyroid drugs. The receptor comes from a female donor with Graves disease. The rearrangement links TRBV11-2 to TRBJ2-2; D is uncertain. CDR3 sequence: CASSLGVHGELFF. The CDR3 DNA follows: TGTGCCAGCAGCTTAGGGGTTCACGGGGAGCTGTTTTTT.